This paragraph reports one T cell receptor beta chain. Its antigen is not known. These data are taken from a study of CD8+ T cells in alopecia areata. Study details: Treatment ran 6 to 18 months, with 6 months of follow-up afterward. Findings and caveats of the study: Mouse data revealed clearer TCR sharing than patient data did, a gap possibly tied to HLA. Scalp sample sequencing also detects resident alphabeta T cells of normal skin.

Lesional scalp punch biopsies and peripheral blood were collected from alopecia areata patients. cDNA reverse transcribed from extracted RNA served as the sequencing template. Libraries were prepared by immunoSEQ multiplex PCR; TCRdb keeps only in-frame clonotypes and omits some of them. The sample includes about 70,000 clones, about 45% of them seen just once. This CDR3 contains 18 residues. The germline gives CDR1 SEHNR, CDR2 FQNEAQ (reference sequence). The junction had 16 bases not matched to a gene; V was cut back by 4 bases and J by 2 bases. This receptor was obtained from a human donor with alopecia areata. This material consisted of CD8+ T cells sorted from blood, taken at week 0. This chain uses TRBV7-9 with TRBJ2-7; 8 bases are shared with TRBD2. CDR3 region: CASSSTNLKAGATYEQYF. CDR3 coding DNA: TGTGCCAGCAGCTCGACTAACCTCAAAGCGGGAGCTACCTACGAGCAGTACTTC.